These 31 T cell receptor beta chains originate from one sample sequenced in a study of blood T cell repertoires in COVID-19. Libraries were prepared by immunoSEQ multiplex PCR; TCRdb keeps only in-frame clonotypes and omits some of them. The top ten clones hold 1.5% to 1.7% of a sample with around 170,000 clones, 83% of them seen once. Sequencing input: peripheral blood. The receptor source for this set is a human donor in a cohort sampled during active COVID-19.

This sequence joins TRBV6-5 and TRBJ2-3; tentative D call: TRBD2 (5 bases). Looked up from germline, CDR1 is MNHEY and CDR2 is SVGAGI. CDR3 length: 13 amino acids. With 0 bases removed from V and 5 bases from J, the gap between germline ends came to 6 bases. DNA of the CDR3: TGTGCCAGCAGTTACTCGGCGGGAGATACGCAGTATTTT. Encoded protein: CASSYSAGDTQYF.

The chain combines TRBV7-8 with TRBJ2-1, with 16 bases matching TRBD2. Germline trimming cut 3 bases from V and 10 bases from J; bases unmatched to any gene: 6. CDR1 is SGHVS and CDR2 is FQNEAQ in the germline V gene. The CDR3 sequence is 16 residues long. The CDR3 nucleotides are TGTGCCAGCAGCTTTCCCGGGACTAGCGGGAGGGTGGAGCAGTTCTTC. Its translation: CASSFPGTSGRVEQFF.

This clone was detected only once. The chain combines TRBV3-1 (or the pseudogene TRBV3-2) with TRBJ1-4; possible D gene TRBD1, 6 bases. This CDR3 has 14 amino acids. Trimming shortened V by 6 bases and J by 5 bases, and 13 bases separated the two germline ends. The germline V gene has CDR1 LGHDT and CDR2 YNNKEL (reference sequence). Here the CDR3 reads CASRIEGENEKLFF. The CDR3 bases are TGTGCCAGCAGGATAGAGGGGGAAAATGAAAAACTGTTTTTT.

The chain recombines TRBV5-1 with TRBJ2-7; 8 bases fit TRBD2. The germline V gene encodes CDR1 SGHRS and CDR2 YFSETQ. The CDR3 runs 17 residues. J lost 5 bases, V lost 1 base, and 14 bases had no gene match. CDR3 loop: CASSLMSGSRPGDEQYF. Written as DNA, the CDR3 is TGCGCCAGCAGCTTGATGAGCGGGAGTCGCCCAGGGGACGAGCAGTACTTC.

The V and J genes are TRBV21-1 and TRBJ2-2; the table gives TRBD2 as D, unverified against the DNA. TRBV21-1 constitutes a pseudogene. There are 15 residues in the CDR3. The CDR3 sequence is CASSAQGENTGELFF. The CDR3 region has the DNA TGTGCCAGCAGCGCCCAAGGAGAGAACACCGGGGAGCTGTTTTTT.

This chain joins TRBV5-1 and TRBJ2-7, with 7 positions matching TRBD1. This CDR3 comprises 15 residues. The V and J ends lost 4 bases and 7 bases, in that order; junction bases with no gene match: 14. Germline CDR1 SGHRS, CDR2 YFSETQ. Written as DNA, the CDR3 is TGCGCCAGCAGCCCCGAGGGGGCATTGCCGTGGGAGCAGTACTTC. Its protein product is CASSPEGALPWEQYF.

Only a few counts were recorded for this clone. J is TRBJ2-1 and V is TRBV4-1, with 8 bases aligning to TRBD2. The germline gives CDR1 MGHRA, CDR2 YSYEKL. Trimming at V came to 5 bases and at J to 1 base, leaving 1 base not matched to a gene. The CDR3 spans 14 residues. This CDR3 reads CASSASGSYNEQFF. CDR3 bases: TGCGCCAGCAGCGCTAGCGGGTCCTACAATGAGCAGTTCTTC.

This clone was observed a single time. The chain combines TRBV9 with TRBJ1-6, with D possibly being TRBD1 (5 bases). Per the germline V gene, CDR1 is SGDLS and CDR2 is YYNGEE. V was clipped by 0 bases and J by 8 bases, with 12 bases between them. This CDR3 region has 15 residues. In DNA form, the CDR3 reads TGTGCCAGCAGCGTAGAAGGGGCGCTTGATTCACCCCTCCACTTT. As protein: CASSVEGALDSPLHF.

The CDR3 spells CATSARSGSWDEQYF. DNA for the CDR3: TGTGCCACCAGTGCCCGTAGCGGGTCTTGGGACGAGCAGTACTTC. This chain connects TRBV24-1 to TRBJ2-7, with TRBD2 identical over 7 bases. J was trimmed by 5 bases and V by 5 bases; bases with no gene match: 11. CDR3 length: 15 residues. The V gene's germline CDR1 is KGHDR and CDR2 SFDVKD.

This chain joins TRBV5-4 and TRBJ2-5, with 7 bases identical to TRBD1. Germline lookup yields CDR1 SGHNT and CDR2 YYREEE (reference sequence). With 4 bases clipped from V and 5 bases from J, the junction kept 5 bases outside the gene matches. This CDR3 comprises 13 residues. The CDR3 region is CASSTDREETQYF. Here the CDR3 DNA reads TGTGCCAGCAGCACTGACAGGGAGGAGACCCAGTACTTC.

This clone was picked up one time. The chain couples TRBV4-3 to TRBJ1-5; no reliable D call. The V end lost 0 bases, the J end lost 1 base, and 7 bases lay between the germline ends. The CDR3 spans 15 residues. CDR1 LGHNA and CDR2 YSLEER come from the germline V gene. The CDR3 here is CASSQDSVSNQPQHF. CDR3 nucleotides: TGCGCCAGCAGCCAAGATTCTGTAAGCAATCAGCCCCAGCATTTT.

The genes are TRBV2 and TRBJ2-3, with TRBD1 matching 8 bases. Germline V CDR1 and CDR2: SNHLY, FYNNEI. Losses at the gene ends were 5 bases for V and 4 bases for J; bases not matched to a gene: 2. The CDR3 has 13 amino acids. As DNA, the CDR3 is TGTGCCAGCAGTATGACAGGGGCAGATACGCAGTATTTT. Translating it yields CASSMTGADTQYF.

The chain couples TRBV7-9 to TRBJ2-7; TRBD1 matches at 7 bases. Germline lookup yields CDR1 SEHNR and CDR2 FQNEAQ (reference sequence). With 10 bases clipped from V and 5 bases from J, the junction kept 5 bases outside the gene matches. The CDR3 spans 11 residues. CDR3 residues: CAMEQGNEQYF. CDR3 sequence (DNA): TGTGCCATGGAACAGGGGAACGAGCAGTACTTC.

The chain links TRBV7-2 to TRBJ1-2, with 9 positions matching TRBD1. The CDR3 loop spans 16 amino acids. Trimming took 2 bases from V and 3 from J; bases not matched to a gene: 7. Germline V gives CDR1 SGHTA, CDR2 FQGNSA. CDR3 region: CASSLMAGQGYYGYTF. For the CDR3, the DNA is TGTGCCAGCAGCTTAATGGCGGGACAGGGCTACTATGGCTACACCTTC. The complete variable domain, with remaining parts taken from reference TRBV7-2 and TRBJ1-2, reads GAGVSQSPSNKVTEKGKDVELRCDPISGHTALYWYRQSLGQGLEFLIYFQGNSAPDKSGLPSDRFSAERTGGSVSTLTIQRTQQEDSAVYLCASSLMAGQGYYGYTFGSGTRLTVV.

V gene TRBV7-8 combines with J gene TRBJ1-1; D possibly corresponds to TRBD1 (5 bases). V lost 3 bases and J 1 base, leaving 9 bases between the germline ends. Germline assignment: CDR1 SGHVS and CDR2 FQNEAQ. The CDR3 is 14 amino acids. CDR3 in DNA: TGTGCCAGCAGCTTTACCACAGGGAACACTGAAGCTTTCTTT. This encodes CASSFTTGNTEAFF.

The chain carries TRBV7-9 and TRBJ2-6; 12 nucleotides align to TRBD1. CDR3 length equals 17 residues. Losses at the gene ends were 5 bases for V and 4 bases for J; bases not matched to a gene: 6. CDR1 and CDR2 from the germline V gene are SEHNR and FQNEAQ (reference sequence). Here the CDR3 reads CASSRDRGREGANVLTF. CDR3 in DNA: TGTGCCAGCAGCCGGGACAGGGGGCGTGAGGGGGCCAACGTCCTGACTTTC.

The chain employs TRBV7-2 and TRBJ1-1; D is perhaps TRBD1 (6 bases). The CDR3 runs 13 residues. The germline CDR1 and CDR2 sequences are SGHTA and FQGNSA. Trimming stripped 4 bases from V and 6 bases from J, with 12 bases between. The CDR3 nucleotides are TGTGCCAGCAGCTCGCACAGGGATGCTGAAGCTTTCTTT. Protein: CASSSHRDAEAFF.

This clone came up once. This chain connects TRBV7-3 to TRBJ2-1, with TRBD2 as a possible D gene (6 bases). Germline CDR1 SGHTA, CDR2 FQGTGA. Trimming removed 4 bases at V and 4 bases at J, with 17 bases between. This CDR3 spans 16 amino acids. The chain's CDR3 is CASSSLPGLSYNEQFF. The DNA for the CDR3 is TGTGCCAGCAGCTCCCTCCCGGGACTTTCATACAATGAGCAGTTCTTC.

A word on this clone: In the same sample, other DNA sequences code for this CDR3. The chain is built from TRBV5-1 and TRBJ1-1, with 7 bases fitting TRBD1. CDR3 size: 14 residues. V shed 4 bases, J shed 0 bases, and the junction held 3 bases outside the gene matches. CDR1 is SGHRS and CDR2 is YFSETQ in the germline V gene. The CDR3 DNA reads TGCGCCAGCAGCGCGGGGACAGTGAACACTGAAGCTTTCTTT. This sequence encodes CASSAGTVNTEAFF.

This clone was counted a few times. For the CDR3, the DNA is TGTGCCAGCAGCCAGAGAGCGGGGCTAAACACCGGGGAGCTGTTTTTT. Amino acids: CASSQRAGLNTGELFF. The chain combines TRBV4-2 with TRBJ2-2, with TRBD2 identical over 7 bases. In germline, CDR1 is LGHNA, CDR2 YNFKEQ. Trimming removed 3 bases from V and 2 bases from J; junction bases left unmatched: 6. This CDR3 has 16 amino acids.

The chain joins TRBV19 to TRBJ2-2; a possible D gene is TRBD2 (5 bases). This CDR3 contains 17 residues. Per the germline V gene, CDR1 is LNHDA and CDR2 is SQIVND (reference sequence). V dropped 1 base and J dropped 4 bases, with 16 bases sitting between them. In DNA, the CDR3 is TGTGCCAGTAGTATAGCCCTATCGCGGGCCCTCACCGGGGAGCTGTTTTTT. This encodes CASSIALSRALTGELFF. The full variable domain, rest sourced from reference TRBV19 and TRBJ2-2, is DGGITQSPKYLFRKEGQNVTLSCEQNLNHDAMYWYRQDPGQGLRLIYYSQIVNDFQKGDIAEGYSVSREKKESFPLTVTSAQKNPTAFYLCASSIALSRALTGELFFGEGSRLTVL.

This clone has only one observation. V is TRBV5-5 and J is TRBJ2-4; maybe TRBD1 (6 bases). Trimming left V 2 bases short and J 6 bases short, with 15 bases between. CDR1 SGHKS and CDR2 YYEKEE come from the germline V gene (reference sequence). The CDR3 length is 15 residues. CDR3 amino acids: CASSLVKAGANIQYF. In DNA form, the CDR3 reads TGTGCCAGCAGCTTAGTCAAGGCAGGGGCAAACATTCAGTACTTC.

The CDR3 DNA reads as TGTGCCAGCAGCCAAGATGGGCGGGAGTCCTATAATTCACCCCTCCACTTT. Amino acids: CASSQDGRESYNSPLHF. This rearrangement joins TRBV3-1 (or the pseudogene TRBV3-2) to TRBJ1-6; D gene unclear. The CDR3 length is 17 residues. Trimming shortened V by 0 bases and J by 1 base, and 10 bases separated the two germline ends. Per the germline V gene, CDR1 is LGHDT and CDR2 is YNNKEL (reference sequence).

J is TRBJ2-7 and V is TRBV28; no clear D. Germline V CDR1 and CDR2: MDHEN, SYDVKM. The CDR3 extends over 10 amino acids. V was pared by 7 bases and J by 5 bases, with 6 bases between. The chain's CDR3 is CASTKDEQYF. Written as DNA, the CDR3 is TGTGCCAGCACTAAAGACGAGCAGTACTTC.

This sequence joins TRBV6-5 and TRBJ2-7, with 8 positions matching TRBD2. This CDR3 is 15 amino acids long. Germline V gene sequence: CDR1 MNHEY, CDR2 SVGAGI. V shed 2 bases and J 2 bases; nucleotides not matched to a gene: 5. This CDR3 is CASSYPLAVPYEQYF. CDR3 coding DNA: TGTGCCAGCAGTTACCCACTAGCGGTCCCCTACGAGCAGTACTTC.

CDR3 DNA: TGTGCCAGCAGGCGAGCAAGTAGTTACGAGCAGTACTTC. Translating gives CASRRASSYEQYF. The rearrangement uses TRBV5-4 and TRBJ2-7; D gene unclear. CDR1 and CDR2 from the germline V gene are SGHNT and YYREEE (reference sequence). This CDR3 region has 13 residues. Trimming removed 5 bases at V and 4 bases at J, with 13 bases between.

The rearrangement joins TRBV29-1 to TRBJ1-1; TRBD1 is a possible D gene (6 bases). CDR3 length: 13 amino acids. Germline assignment: CDR1 SQVTM and CDR2 ANQGSEA. V was clipped by 6 bases and J by 1 base, with 12 bases between them. This chain's CDR3 is CSVDQGPNTEAFF. CDR3 nucleotides: TGCAGCGTGGACCAGGGGCCGAACACTGAAGCTTTCTTT.

The chain recombines TRBV13 with TRBJ1-1; D perhaps matches TRBD1 (5 bases). Looked up from germline, CDR1 is PRHDT and CDR2 is FYEKMQ (reference sequence). V shed 5 bases and J shed 0 bases, with 7 bases lying between them. The CDR3 length is 13 residues. The CDR3 spells CASSPQVNTEAFF. CDR3 coding DNA: TGTGCCAGCAGCCCACAGGTGAACACTGAAGCTTTCTTT.

V gene TRBV28 combines with J gene TRBJ2-7; possible D gene TRBD1, 6 bases. Germline CDR1 is MDHEN and CDR2 is SYDVKM. CDR3 length: 14 amino acids. With 6 bases removed from V and 3 bases from J, the gap between germline ends came to 15 bases. CDR3 residues: CASRSDGTNYEQYF. The CDR3 DNA reads as TGTGCCAGCAGGTCGGACGGGACAAACTACGAGCAGTACTTC.

The chain combines TRBV20-1 with TRBJ2-7; 8 positions match TRBD2. From germline, CDR1 is DFQATT and CDR2 SNEGSKA (reference sequence). The CDR3 consists of 19 residues. Germline trimming cut 3 bases from V and 5 bases from J; bases unmatched to any gene: 24. This CDR3 is CSASRPRLSRAGERNEQYF. Written as DNA, the CDR3 is TGCAGTGCTAGTAGGCCCCGACTCTCTCGAGCGGGAGAAAGGAACGAGCAGTACTTC.

The chain recombines TRBV6-1 with TRBJ2-5, with 8 bases that match TRBD1. CDR3 length: 15 residues. The germline V gene encodes CDR1 MNHNS and CDR2 SASEGT. The J segment lost 5 bases and the V segment lost 2 bases, leaving 7 bases of the junction unmatched. CDR3 protein: CASSERAGGAETQYF. The CDR3 region has the DNA TGTGCCAGCAGTGAACGGGCAGGGGGCGCGGAGACCCAGTACTTC.